Sequencing of this T cell receptor beta chain was carried out in a study of blood T cell repertoires in COVID-19. Study overall: Acute and convalescent COVID-19 specimens originated in the United States, Italy and Spain. From T cells, B-cell-depleted T cells, or PBMCs came the material, which was cDNA or gDNA.

Original processing notes: Using reference gene primer amplification, nucleated cell counts were estimated. Repertoires were generated with immunoSEQ multiplex PCR, while TCRdb's copy carries only in-frame clones and drops some. That table furnishes V, J and clone size, whereas the DNA furnished D and trimming. The table lists about 260,000 clones, approximately 80% of them singletons, with 8% to 9.5% in the top ten. The origin of this receptor is a human donor in a cohort sampled during active COVID-19. The sample taken for sequencing was peripheral blood.

The CDR3 spells CASSTGGRNTEAFF. CDR3 nucleotides: TGTGCCAGCAGTACAGGGGGCCGAAACACTGAAGCTTTCTTT. This chain joins TRBV5-4 and TRBJ1-1; 9 positions match TRBD1. Germline lookup yields CDR1 SGHNT and CDR2 YYREEE (reference sequence). Trimming at V came to 5 bases and at J to 2 bases, leaving 4 bases not matched to a gene. CDR3 length: 14 amino acids. Complete variable domain (other parts from reference TRBV5-4 and TRBJ1-1): ETGVTQSPTHLIKTRGQQVTLRCSSQSGHNTVSWYQQALGQGPQFIFQYYREEENGRGNFPPRFSGLQFPNYSSELNVNALELDDSALYLCASSTGGRNTEAFFGQGTRLTVV.